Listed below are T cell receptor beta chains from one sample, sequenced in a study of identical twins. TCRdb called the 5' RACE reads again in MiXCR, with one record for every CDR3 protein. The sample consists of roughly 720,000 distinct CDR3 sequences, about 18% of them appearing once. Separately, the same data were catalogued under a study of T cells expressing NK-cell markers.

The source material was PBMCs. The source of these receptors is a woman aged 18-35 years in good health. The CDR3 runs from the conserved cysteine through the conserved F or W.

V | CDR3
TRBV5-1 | CASSLGWVDNEQFF
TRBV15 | CATSIKTGGPKNIQYF
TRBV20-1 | CSASTAVGPTDTQYF
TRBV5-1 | CASSLGFGNEQFF
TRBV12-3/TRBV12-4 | CASSAFKSSYNEQFF
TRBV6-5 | CASSQEQETQYF
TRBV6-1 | CASSLGLSYNEQFF
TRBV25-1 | CASSENSISERGEMDEQYF
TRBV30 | CAWSVFLGSTLHDEQFF
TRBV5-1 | CASRQGGGNTEAFF
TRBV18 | CASSRGPTANIQYF
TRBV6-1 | CASRLHGQPGELFF
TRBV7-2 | CASSPHRGNYGYTF
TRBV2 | CASTGITGGGELFF
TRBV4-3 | CASSQRTSGRVNEQFF
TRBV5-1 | CASSPWWHYGYTF
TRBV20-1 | CSASTTGGTDTQYF
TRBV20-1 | CSAIRGKRGQGLHEQYF
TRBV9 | CASSVGGGGPRNEQFF
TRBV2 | CASSEAGQGGEQYF
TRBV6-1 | CASSADSTVRIQYF
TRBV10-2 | CASSAASGYEQYF
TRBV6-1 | CASSQPGETEAFF
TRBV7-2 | CASSSHQRTSVSGGYTF
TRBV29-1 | CSVSTGRKDTQYF
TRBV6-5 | CASSGPSKPLHF
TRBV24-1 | CATSDPGTGTNEQFF
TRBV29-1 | CSVGWTGATEAFF
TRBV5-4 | CASSTGLAESTDTQYF
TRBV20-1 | CSARADSSPLDTQYF
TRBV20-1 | CSARAIQGDEKLFF
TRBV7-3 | CASSSDRVADTQYF
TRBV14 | CASSQGWPVEYSPLHF
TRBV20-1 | CSASNGETQYF
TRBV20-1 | CRWGLRGAFF
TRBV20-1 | CSARGGQGITDTQYF
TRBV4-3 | CASSQGGSQLETQYF
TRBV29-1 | CSVQGMRGTEAFF
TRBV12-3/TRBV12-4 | CASSESGGYNQPQHF
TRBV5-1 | CASSLGHSGRIDEQFF
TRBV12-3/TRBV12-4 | CASSFYWGEQFF
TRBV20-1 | CSAPLGSSTDTQYF
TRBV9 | CASSPVPLLSSGANVLTF
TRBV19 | CARNGGGHSYEQYF
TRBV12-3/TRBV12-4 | CASNFPDKSGANVLTF
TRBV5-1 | CASSLVGDYSGRNEQFF
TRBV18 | CASSPPLSETQYF